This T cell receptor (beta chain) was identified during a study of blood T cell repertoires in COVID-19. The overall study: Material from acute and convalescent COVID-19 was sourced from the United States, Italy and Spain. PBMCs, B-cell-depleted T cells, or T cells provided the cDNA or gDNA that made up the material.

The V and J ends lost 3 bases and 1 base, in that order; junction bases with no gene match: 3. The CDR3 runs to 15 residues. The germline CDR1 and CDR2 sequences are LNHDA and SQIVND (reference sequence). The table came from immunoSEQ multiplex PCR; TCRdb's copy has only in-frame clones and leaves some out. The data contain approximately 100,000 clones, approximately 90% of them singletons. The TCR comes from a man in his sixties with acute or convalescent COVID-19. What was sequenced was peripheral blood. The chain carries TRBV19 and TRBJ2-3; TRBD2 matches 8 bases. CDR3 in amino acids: CASSMTTSGTDTQYF. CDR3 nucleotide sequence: TGTGCCAGTAGTATGACGACTAGCGGCACAGATACGCAGTATTTT. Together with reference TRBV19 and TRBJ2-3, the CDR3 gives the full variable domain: DGGITQSPKYLFRKEGQNVTLSCEQNLNHDAMYWYRQDPGQGLRLIYYSQIVNDFQKGDIAEGYSVSREKKESFPLTVTSAQKNPTAFYLCASSMTTSGTDTQYFGPGTRLTVL.